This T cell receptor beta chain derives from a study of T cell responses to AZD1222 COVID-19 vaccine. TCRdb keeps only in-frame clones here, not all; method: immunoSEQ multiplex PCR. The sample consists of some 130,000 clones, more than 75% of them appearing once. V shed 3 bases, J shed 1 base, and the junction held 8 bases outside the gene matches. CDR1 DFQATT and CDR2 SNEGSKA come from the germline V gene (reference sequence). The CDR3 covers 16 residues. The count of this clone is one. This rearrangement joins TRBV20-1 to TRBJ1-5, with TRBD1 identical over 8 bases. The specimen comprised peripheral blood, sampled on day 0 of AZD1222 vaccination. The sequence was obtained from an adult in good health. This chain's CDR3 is CSASSQGARSNQPQHF. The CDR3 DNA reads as TGCAGTGCTAGTAGTCAGGGGGCGCGGAGCAATCAGCCCCAGCATTTT.